The 9 T cell receptor beta chains below all came from one sample that was sequenced in a study of cytomegalovirus exposure and HLA in healthy donors. Primers included in the PCR were 60 Vbeta and 13 Jbeta primers. Clones were sequenced by immunoSEQ multiplex PCR, and TCRdb holds only the in-frame ones, with some missing. The data hold 78,000 or so clones, with roughly 84% observed a single time. The sequencing sample was made of PBMCs. These receptors were collected from a woman aged 45 to 65 in good health and CMV-seronegative.

The gene calls are TRBV6-5 and TRBJ1-4; no firm D call. Germline V gene sequence: CDR1 MNHEY, CDR2 SVGAGI. There are 16 residues in the CDR3. V gave up 5 bases and J gave up 0 bases, with 13 bases separating them. Here the CDR3 DNA reads TGTGCCAGCAGTAACTACTCGCCCGCAACTAATGAAAAACTGTTTTTT. Translating it yields CASSNYSPATNEKLFF.

The count of this clone is one. The chain recombines TRBV4-1 with TRBJ1-1, with D unclear. The CDR3 has 14 amino acids. Germline V gives CDR1 MGHRA, CDR2 YSYEKL. With 1 base removed from V and 0 bases from J, the gap between germline ends came to 6 bases. CDR3 in amino acids: CASSQGTVNTEAFF. The CDR3 nucleotides read TGCGCCAGCAGCCAAGGAACTGTGAACACTGAAGCTTTCTTT.

This clone was picked up a small number of times. The chain joins TRBV7-2 to TRBJ1-5, with D possibly matching TRBD1 (6 bases). CDR1 and CDR2 from the germline V gene are SGHTA and FQGNSA. V dropped 5 bases and J dropped 2 bases, with 22 bases sitting between them. This CDR3 has 18 amino acids. CDR3 loop: CASSPLGGTASGNQPQHF. The CDR3 nucleotides are TGTGCCAGCAGCCCTCTAGGGGGAACAGCGTCGGGCAATCAGCCCCAGCATTTT.

The sample holds one count of this clone. One junction end disagrees with the germline gene, perhaps due to a read error. The sample has other DNA sequences that encode this CDR3 too. The chain carries TRBV27 and TRBJ1-6; D unresolved. From germline, CDR1 is MNHEY and CDR2 SMNVEV (reference sequence). This CDR3 is 17 amino acids long. CDR3 DNA sequence: TGTGCCAGCAGTTACTCAGGCCTGAGCTCCTATAATTCCCCCCTCCACTTT. Its translation: CASSYSGLSSYNSPLHF.

This chain's CDR3 is CASRTGSRDQPQHF. The CDR3 bases are TGTGCCAGCAGAACTGGGTCCCGGGATCAGCCCCAGCATTTT. The rearrangement joins TRBV28 to TRBJ1-5; D is undetermined. This CDR3 spans 14 amino acids. Trimming stripped 6 bases from V and 5 bases from J, with 14 bases between. From germline, CDR1 is MDHEN and CDR2 SYDVKM.

The rearrangement joins TRBV19 to TRBJ2-7, with a weak D call TRBD2 (6 bases). CDR1 LNHDA and CDR2 SQIVND come from the germline V gene (reference sequence). The CDR3 totals 15 residues. V was pared by 3 bases and J by 0 bases, with 12 bases between. The CDR3 nucleotides read TGTGCCAGTAGTATTAGTAGCGGAAGCTCCTACGAGCAGTACTTC. Translating gives CASSISSGSSYEQYF.

This clone has a single count. This chain links TRBV2 with TRBJ2-1, with 7 bases aligning to TRBD2. Germline V gives CDR1 SNHLY, CDR2 FYNNEI. CDR3 length: 16 amino acids. Trimming cost V 7 bases and J 4 bases; bases outside gene matches: 13. The CDR3 protein is CASNKVREGQYNEQFF. The CDR3 nucleotides read TGTGCCAGCAACAAAGTCAGGGAGGGCCAGTACAATGAGCAGTTCTTC.

The V gene is TRBV27, the J gene TRBJ2-5; D gene uncertain. Germline values: CDR1 MNHEY, CDR2 SMNVEV (reference sequence). The CDR3 runs 16 residues. Trimming took off 4 bases at V and 5 bases at J, with 20 bases between the two ends. The CDR3 DNA reads as TGTGCCAGCAGTTATACCTCAGGCCCCCGCCGGGAGACCCAGTACTTC. Its protein product is CASSYTSGPRRETQYF.

The table lists this clone with a few counts. The CDR3 coding sequence is TGTGCCAGCAGCGTAGTTGGTAGCGGGGGCACAGATACGCAGTATTTT. This translates into CASSVVGSGGTDTQYF. The chain has TRBV9 and TRBJ2-3; 8 bases line up with TRBD2. CDR1 is SGDLS and CDR2 is YYNGEE in the germline V gene. This CDR3 is built from 16 residues. V lost 0 bases to trimming and J lost 1 base; unmatched junction nucleotides: 4.